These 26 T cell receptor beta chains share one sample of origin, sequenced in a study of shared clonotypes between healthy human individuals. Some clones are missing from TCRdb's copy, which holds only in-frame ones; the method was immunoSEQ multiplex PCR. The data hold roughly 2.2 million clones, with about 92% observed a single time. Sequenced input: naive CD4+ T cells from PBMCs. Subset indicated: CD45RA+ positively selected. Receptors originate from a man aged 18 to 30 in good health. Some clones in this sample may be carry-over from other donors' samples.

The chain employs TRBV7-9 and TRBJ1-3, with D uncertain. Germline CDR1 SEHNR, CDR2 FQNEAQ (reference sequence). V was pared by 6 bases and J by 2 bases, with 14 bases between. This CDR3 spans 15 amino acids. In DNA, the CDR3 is TGTGCCAGCAGGCTCAACCCCGGGGCTGGAAACACCATATATTTT. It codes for CASRLNPGAGNTIYF.

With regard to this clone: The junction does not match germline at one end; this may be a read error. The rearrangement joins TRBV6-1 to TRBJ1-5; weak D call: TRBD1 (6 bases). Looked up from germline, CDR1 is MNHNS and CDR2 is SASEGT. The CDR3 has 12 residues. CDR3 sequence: CASSEAGGPPSF. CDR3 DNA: TGTGCCAGCAGTGAAGCGGGGGGCCCCCCATCTTTC.

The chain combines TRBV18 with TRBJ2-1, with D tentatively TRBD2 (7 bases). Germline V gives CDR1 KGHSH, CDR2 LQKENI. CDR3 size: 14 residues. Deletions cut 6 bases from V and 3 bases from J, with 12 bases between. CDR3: CASSQRGGYNEQFF. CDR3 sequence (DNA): TGTGCCAGCTCGCAAAGGGGGGGCTACAATGAGCAGTTCTTC.

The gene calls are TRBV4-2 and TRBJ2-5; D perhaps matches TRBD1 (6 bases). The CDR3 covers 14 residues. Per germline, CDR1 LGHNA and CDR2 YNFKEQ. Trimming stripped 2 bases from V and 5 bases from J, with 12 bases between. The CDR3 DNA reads TGTGCCAGCAGCCAACCGGACAGTTCGGAGACCCAGTACTTC. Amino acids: CASSQPDSSETQYF.

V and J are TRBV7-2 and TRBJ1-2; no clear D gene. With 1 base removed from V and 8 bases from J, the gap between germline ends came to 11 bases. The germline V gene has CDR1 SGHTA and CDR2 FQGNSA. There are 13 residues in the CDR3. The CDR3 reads CASSLVFPYGYTF. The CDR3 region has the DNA TGTGCCAGCAGCTTAGTTTTCCCATACGGCTACACCTTC.

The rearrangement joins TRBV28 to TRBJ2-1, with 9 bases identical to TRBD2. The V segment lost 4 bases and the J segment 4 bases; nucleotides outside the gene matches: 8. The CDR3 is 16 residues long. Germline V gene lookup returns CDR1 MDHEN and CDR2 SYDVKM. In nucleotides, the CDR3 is TGTGCCAGCAGTTCCCTAATGGCGGGAGGGTACAATGAGCAGTTCTTC. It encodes CASSSLMAGGYNEQFF.

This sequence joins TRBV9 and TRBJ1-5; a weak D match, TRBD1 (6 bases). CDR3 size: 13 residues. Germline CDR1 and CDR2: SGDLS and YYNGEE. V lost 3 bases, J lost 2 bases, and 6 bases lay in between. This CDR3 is CASSEGGNQPQHF. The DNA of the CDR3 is TGTGCCAGCAGCGAGGGGGGCAATCAGCCCCAGCATTTT.

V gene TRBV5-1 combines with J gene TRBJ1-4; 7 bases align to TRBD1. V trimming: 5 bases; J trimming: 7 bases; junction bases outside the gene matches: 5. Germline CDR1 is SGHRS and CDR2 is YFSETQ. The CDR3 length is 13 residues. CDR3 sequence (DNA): TGCGCCAGCAGTAAAGGGGGCGGTGAAAAACTGTTTTTT. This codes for CASSKGGGEKLFF.

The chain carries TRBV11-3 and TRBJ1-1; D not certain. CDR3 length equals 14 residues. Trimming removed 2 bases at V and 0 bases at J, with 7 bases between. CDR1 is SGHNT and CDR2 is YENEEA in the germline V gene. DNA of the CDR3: TGTGCCAGCAGCTTATCTGGGATGAACACTGAAGCTTTCTTT. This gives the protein CASSLSGMNTEAFF.

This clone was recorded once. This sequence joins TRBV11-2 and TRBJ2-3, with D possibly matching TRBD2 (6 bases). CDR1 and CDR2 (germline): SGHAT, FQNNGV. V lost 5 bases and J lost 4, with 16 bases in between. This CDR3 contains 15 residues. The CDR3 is CASSPGWEDADTQYF. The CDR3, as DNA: TGTGCCAGCAGCCCCGGCTGGGAGGATGCAGATACGCAGTATTTT.

The CDR3 nucleotides are TGCAGCGTTGAGACAGTTTTGGGTCAGCCCCAGCATTTT. Translation: CSVETVLGQPQHF. The chain couples TRBV29-1 to TRBJ1-5; possibly TRBD1 for D (5 bases). The CDR3 consists of 13 residues. Germline V gives CDR1 SQVTM, CDR2 ANQGSEA. Trimming took 3 bases from V and 6 from J, leaving 12 bases between them.

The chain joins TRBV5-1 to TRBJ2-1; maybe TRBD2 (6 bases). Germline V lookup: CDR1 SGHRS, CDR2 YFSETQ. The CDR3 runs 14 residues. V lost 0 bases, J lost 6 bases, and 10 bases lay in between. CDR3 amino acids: CASSLGDFPNEQFF. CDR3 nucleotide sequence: TGCGCCAGCAGCTTGGGGGACTTCCCCAATGAGCAGTTCTTC.

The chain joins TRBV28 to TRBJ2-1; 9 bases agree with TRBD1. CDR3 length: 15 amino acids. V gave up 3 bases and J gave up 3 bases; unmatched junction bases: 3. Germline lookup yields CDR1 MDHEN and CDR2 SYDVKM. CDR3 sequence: CASSFRDRVYNEQFF. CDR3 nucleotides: TGTGCCAGCAGTTTCCGGGACAGGGTCTACAATGAGCAGTTCTTC.

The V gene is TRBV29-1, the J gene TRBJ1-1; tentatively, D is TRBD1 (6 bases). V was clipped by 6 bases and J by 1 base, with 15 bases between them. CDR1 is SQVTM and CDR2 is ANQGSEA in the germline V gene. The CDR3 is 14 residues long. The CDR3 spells CSVPPGGPNTEAFF. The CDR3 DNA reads TGCAGCGTCCCCCCGGGGGGCCCGAACACTGAAGCTTTCTTT.

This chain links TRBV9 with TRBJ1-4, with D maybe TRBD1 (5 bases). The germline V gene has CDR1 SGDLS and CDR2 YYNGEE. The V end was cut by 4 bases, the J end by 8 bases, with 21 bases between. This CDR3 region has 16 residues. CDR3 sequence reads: CASSPGRGREGEKLFF. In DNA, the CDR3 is TGTGCCAGCAGCCCAGGCCGGGGCAGGGAAGGCGAAAAACTGTTTTTT.

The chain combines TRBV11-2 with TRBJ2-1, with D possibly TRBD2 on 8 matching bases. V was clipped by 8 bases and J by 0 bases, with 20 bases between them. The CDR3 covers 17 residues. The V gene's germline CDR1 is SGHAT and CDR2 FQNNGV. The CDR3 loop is CASVGRGHLYSYNEQFF. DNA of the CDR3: TGTGCCAGCGTCGGGAGGGGGCACTTATACTCCTACAATGAGCAGTTCTTC.

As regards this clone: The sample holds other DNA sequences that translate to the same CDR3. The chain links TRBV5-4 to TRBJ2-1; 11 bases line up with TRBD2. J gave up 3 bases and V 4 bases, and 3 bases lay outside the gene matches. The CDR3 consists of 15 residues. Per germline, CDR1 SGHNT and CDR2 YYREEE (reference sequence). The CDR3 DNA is TGTGCCAGCAGCCCCGGGACTAGCGGCTACAATGAGCAGTTCTTC. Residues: CASSPGTSGYNEQFF.

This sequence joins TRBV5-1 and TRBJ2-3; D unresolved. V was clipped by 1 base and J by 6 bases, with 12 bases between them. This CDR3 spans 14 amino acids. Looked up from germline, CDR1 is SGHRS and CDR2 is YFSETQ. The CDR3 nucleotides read TGCGCCAGCAGCTTGCGATCAAATGAGGATACGCAGTATTTT. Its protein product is CASSLRSNEDTQYF.

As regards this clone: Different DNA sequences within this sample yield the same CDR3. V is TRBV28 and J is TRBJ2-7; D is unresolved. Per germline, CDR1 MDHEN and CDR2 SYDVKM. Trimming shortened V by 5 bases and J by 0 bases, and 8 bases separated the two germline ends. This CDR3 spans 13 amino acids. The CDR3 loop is CASSPTSSYEQYF. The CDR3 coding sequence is TGTGCCAGCAGTCCTACAAGCTCCTACGAGCAGTACTTC.

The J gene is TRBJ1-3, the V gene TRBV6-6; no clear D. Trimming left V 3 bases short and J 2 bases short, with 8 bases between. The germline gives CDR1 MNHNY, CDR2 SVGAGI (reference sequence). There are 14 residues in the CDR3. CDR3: CASSYGSTGNTIYF. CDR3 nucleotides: TGTGCCAGCAGTTATGGGTCCACTGGAAACACCATATATTTT.

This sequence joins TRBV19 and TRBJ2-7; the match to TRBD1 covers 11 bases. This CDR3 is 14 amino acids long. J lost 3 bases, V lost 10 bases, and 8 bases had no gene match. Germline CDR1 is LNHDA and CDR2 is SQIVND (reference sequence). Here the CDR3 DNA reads TGTGCCACCCAGCGGGACAGGGGGAACTACGAGCAGTACTTC. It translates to CATQRDRGNYEQYF.

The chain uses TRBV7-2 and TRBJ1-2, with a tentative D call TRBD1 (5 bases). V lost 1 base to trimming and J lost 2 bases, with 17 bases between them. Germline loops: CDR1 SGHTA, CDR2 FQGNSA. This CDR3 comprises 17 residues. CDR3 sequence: CASSLGLRGADNYGYTF. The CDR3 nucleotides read TGTGCCAGCAGCTTAGGGTTGAGGGGAGCGGACAACTATGGCTACACCTTC.

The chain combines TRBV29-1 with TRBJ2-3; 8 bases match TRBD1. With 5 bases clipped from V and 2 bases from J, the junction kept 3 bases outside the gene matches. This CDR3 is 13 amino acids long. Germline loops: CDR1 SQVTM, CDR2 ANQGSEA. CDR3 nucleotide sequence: TGCAGCGTTATGACAGGGGCCACAGATACGCAGTATTTT. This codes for CSVMTGATDTQYF.

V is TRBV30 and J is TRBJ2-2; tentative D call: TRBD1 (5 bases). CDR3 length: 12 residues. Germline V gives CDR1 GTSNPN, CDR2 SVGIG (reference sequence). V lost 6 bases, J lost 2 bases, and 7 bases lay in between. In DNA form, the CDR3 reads TGTGCCTGCCAGGGAAACACCGGGGAGCTGTTTTTT. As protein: CACQGNTGELFF.

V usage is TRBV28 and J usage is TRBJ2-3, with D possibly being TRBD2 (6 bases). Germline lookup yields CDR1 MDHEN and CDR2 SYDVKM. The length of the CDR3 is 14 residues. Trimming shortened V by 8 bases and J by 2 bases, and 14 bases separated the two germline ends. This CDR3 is CASARGINTDTQYF. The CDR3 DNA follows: TGTGCCAGCGCCCGGGGGATAAACACAGATACGCAGTATTTT.

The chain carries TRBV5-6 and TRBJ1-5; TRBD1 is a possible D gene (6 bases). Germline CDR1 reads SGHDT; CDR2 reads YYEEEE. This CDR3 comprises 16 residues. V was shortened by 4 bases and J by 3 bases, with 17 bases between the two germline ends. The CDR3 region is CASSQGLQGNNQPQHF. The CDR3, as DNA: TGTGCCAGCAGCCAGGGGTTACAGGGAAACAATCAGCCCCAGCATTTT.